The 16 T cell receptor beta chains below were found in one sample sequenced in a study of cytotoxic CD8 clonotypes in ibrutinib-treated CLL. TCRdb keeps only in-frame clones here, not all; method: immunoSEQ multiplex PCR. The sample carries fewer than 200,000 clones, about 80% recorded once. The input for sequencing was PBMCs, taken after 24 months of ibrutinib treatment. These receptors were taken from a human donor with chronic lymphocytic leukemia.

This chain uses TRBV7-2 with TRBJ2-6; the D gene is possibly TRBD2 (5 bases). Trimming shortened V by 1 base and J by 3 bases, and 16 bases separated the two germline ends. Germline V gives CDR1 SGHTA, CDR2 FQGNSA. The CDR3 is 18 residues long. CDR3 in amino acids: CASSLGPSLGVGANVLTF. DNA for the CDR3: TGTGCCAGCAGCTTAGGACCTTCCTTGGGAGTTGGGGCCAACGTCCTGACTTTC.

V is TRBV19 and J is TRBJ2-1; no clear D. This CDR3 is built from 11 residues. From germline, CDR1 is LNHDA and CDR2 SQIVND (reference sequence). Trimming took off 5 bases at V and 15 bases at J, with 14 bases between the two ends. CDR3 in DNA: TGTGCCAGTAGTGATTGGGTAGTGCTGTTCTTC. As protein: CASSDWVVLFF. Full variable domain (missing parts from reference TRBV19 and TRBJ2-1): DGGITQSPKYLFRKEGQNVTLSCEQNLNHDAMYWYRQDPGQGLRLIYYSQIVNDFQKGDIAEGYSVSREKKESFPLTVTSAQKNPTAFYLCASSDWVVLFFGPGTRLTVL.

The chain carries TRBV6-1 and TRBJ2-5; 8 nucleotides line up with TRBD2. J lost 5 bases, V lost 2 bases, and 16 bases had no gene match. The CDR3 contains 18 residues. Germline V gene sequence: CDR1 MNHNS, CDR2 SASEGT. The CDR3 DNA reads TGTGCCAGCAGTGAAAACCCGGGGGGGCAATCCCTCGGGGAGACCCAGTACTTC. Encoded protein: CASSENPGGQSLGETQYF.

This clone came up once. The genes are TRBV9 and TRBJ1-5; TRBD1 agrees at 8 bases. CDR1 is SGDLS, CDR2 YYNGEE, per germline. The CDR3 is 15 residues long. The V gene end was trimmed by 3 bases and the J gene end by 1 base; junction bases not matched to a gene: 3. CDR3 nucleotide sequence: TGTGCCAGCAGCGCCGGGACAGGCAGCAATCAGCCCCAGCATTTT. Amino acids: CASSAGTGSNQPQHF.

CDR3 in amino acids: CASSYSGGGSYEQYF. CDR3 in DNA: TGTGCCAGCAGTTACAGCGGGGGGGGCTCCTACGAGCAGTACTTC. The genes are TRBV27 and TRBJ2-7; TRBD2 aligns across 10 bases. Trimming cost V 4 bases and J 0 bases; bases outside gene matches: 3. CDR1 is MNHEY, CDR2 SMNVEV, per germline (reference sequence). The CDR3 is 15 amino acids.

This clone was seen only once. This chain joins TRBV18 and TRBJ1-4; no clear D gene. Trimming shortened V by 8 bases and J by 0 bases, and 7 bases separated the two germline ends. The CDR3 is 13 residues long. Germline CDR1 and CDR2: KGHSH and LQKENI. The chain's CDR3 is CASRGTTNEKLFF. CDR3 sequence (DNA): TGTGCCAGCCGTGGGACAACTAATGAAAAACTGTTTTTT.

The chain is built from TRBV7-2 and TRBJ1-5; D unclear. Trimming shortened V by 1 base and J by 0 bases, and 10 bases separated the two germline ends. The CDR3 consists of 16 residues. CDR1 is SGHTA and CDR2 is FQGNSA in the germline V gene. The CDR3 DNA sequence: TGTGCCAGCAGCTTAGTAGGGCAGAATAGCAATCAGCCCCAGCATTTT. Amino acids: CASSLVGQNSNQPQHF. The whole variable domain, remainder taken from reference TRBV7-2 and TRBJ1-5, is GAGVSQSPSNKVTEKGKDVELRCDPISGHTALYWYRQSLGQGLEFLIYFQGNSAPDKSGLPSDRFSAERTGGSVSTLTIQRTQQEDSAVYLCASSLVGQNSNQPQHFGDGTRLSIL.

The chain recombines TRBV7-2 with TRBJ2-1; 10 bases align to TRBD2. The junction had 11 bases not matched to a gene; V was cut back by 5 bases and J by 4 bases. This CDR3 is built from 17 residues. Germline CDR1 and CDR2: SGHTA and FQGNSA. The DNA of the CDR3 is TGTGCCAGCAGCGTTCATTATGGGACTAGCGCTTACAATGAGCAGTTCTTC. This translates into CASSVHYGTSAYNEQFF. The full variable domain, rest sourced from reference TRBV7-2 and TRBJ2-1, is GAGVSQSPSNKVTEKGKDVELRCDPISGHTALYWYRQSLGQGLEFLIYFQGNSAPDKSGLPSDRFSAERTGGSVSTLTIQRTQQEDSAVYLCASSVHYGTSAYNEQFFGPGTRLTVL.

The V call is TRBV5-1, the J call TRBJ2-7; D is perhaps TRBD1 or TRBD2 (6 bases each). V lost 3 bases, J lost 6 bases, and 16 bases lay in between. Germline values: CDR1 SGHRS, CDR2 YFSETQ. This CDR3 contains 14 residues. CDR3 loop: CASSWRGGGREQYF. CDR3 coding DNA: TGCGCCAGCAGCTGGCGTGGAGGGGGGCGCGAGCAGTACTTC.

The chain links TRBV27 to TRBJ2-5, with D perhaps being TRBD1 or TRBD2 (5 bases each). V lost 5 bases and J 7 bases, leaving 17 bases between the germline ends. Germline V gives CDR1 MNHEY, CDR2 SMNVEV (reference sequence). The CDR3 runs 14 residues. The CDR3 spells CASSPGTAGLTQYF. CDR3 coding DNA: TGTGCCAGCAGTCCCGGGACGGCCGGGTTGACCCAGTACTTC.

This chain uses TRBV19 with TRBJ1-2; perhaps TRBD1 as D (6 bases). Germline lookup yields CDR1 LNHDA and CDR2 SQIVND (reference sequence). The CDR3 is 15 residues long. The V end lost 1 base, the J end lost 3 bases, and 12 bases lay between the germline ends. The CDR3 reads CASSIVKAGDYGYTF. In DNA form, the CDR3 reads TGTGCCAGTAGTATAGTAAAGGCAGGGGACTATGGCTACACCTTC.

This clone was detected only once. This rearrangement joins TRBV7-2 to TRBJ1-5; 8 bases are shared with TRBD1. The ends lost 2 bases at V and 3 bases at J; junction bases unmatched: 6. This CDR3 is 16 amino acids long. Germline V CDR1 and CDR2: SGHTA, FQGNSA. The DNA of the CDR3 is TGTGCCAGCAGCTTACAGGGGACAGGACACAATCAGCCCCAGCATTTT. It is translated as CASSLQGTGHNQPQHF.

The chain has TRBV28 and TRBJ2-4; D is possibly TRBD2 (5 bases). With 4 bases removed from V and 9 bases from J, the gap between germline ends came to 22 bases. The CDR3 sequence is 16 residues long. The germline gives CDR1 MDHEN, CDR2 SYDVKM. The CDR3 sequence is CASSSSVGRVNIIQYF. The DNA for the CDR3 is TGTGCCAGCAGTTCATCGGTTGGGAGAGTGAATATCATTCAGTACTTC.

The CDR3 reads CASSKGLAGGLSYEQYF. As DNA, the CDR3 is TGTGCCAGCAGCAAAGGACTAGCGGGCGGTCTGTCCTACGAGCAGTACTTC. V is TRBV2 and J is TRBJ2-7; 11 bases are a match to TRBD2. Germline lookup yields CDR1 SNHLY and CDR2 FYNNEI. With 6 bases clipped from V and 1 base from J, the junction kept 11 bases outside the gene matches. The CDR3 sequence is 17 residues long.

The V call is TRBV5-1, the J call TRBJ2-5; 7 bases agree with TRBD1. The CDR3 consists of 15 residues. Germline V gene sequence: CDR1 SGHRS, CDR2 YFSETQ. The ends lost 4 bases at V and 1 base at J; junction bases unmatched: 7. CDR3 nucleotide sequence: TGCGCCAGCAGCAAAATGGCAGGGGGCCAAGAGACCCAGTACTTC. Protein sequence: CASSKMAGGQETQYF. Filled out from reference TRBV5-1 and TRBJ2-5, the complete variable domain reads KAGVTQTPRYLIKTRGQQVTLSCSPISGHRSVSWYQQTPGQGLQFLFEYFSETQRNKGNFPGRFSGRQFSNSRSEMNVSTLELGDSALYLCASSKMAGGQETQYFGPGTRLLVL.

The chain is built from TRBV7-9 and TRBJ2-5; 10 bases match TRBD1. The length of the CDR3 is 17 residues. Looked up from germline, CDR1 is SEHNR and CDR2 is FQNEAQ (reference sequence). V lost 5 bases to trimming and J lost 4 bases; unmatched junction nucleotides: 13. The CDR3 nucleotides are TGTGCCAGCAGCCCTCCCGCGGGACAGGGGAGGCGAGAGACCCAGTACTTC. Its protein is CASSPPAGQGRRETQYF.